This TCR beta chain was sequenced in a study of T-cell reconstitution after alpha-beta-depleted transplantation in children. Study-level points and caveats: The main origin of T-cell counts and diversity one year after transplant was newly produced T cells.

This sample's TCRbeta library carried unique molecular identifier barcodes. TCRdb recomputed calls from the PCR reads with MiXCR, one row per CDR3 protein. The sample lists around 500,000 distinct CDR3 sequences, 20% to 25% occurring once. Germline loops: CDR1 DFQATT, CDR2 SNEGSKA (reference sequence). V lost 3 bases and J 0 bases, leaving 9 bases between the germline ends. There are 14 residues in the CDR3. In its sample, this clonotype was seen many times. Its antigen is as yet unknown. The sequencing used PBMCs, mostly from graft donor cells, collected 360 days after TCRalphabeta/CD19-depleted stem cell transplant. This receptor was taken from a boy in the first two years of life who had a stem cell transplant for acute myeloid leukemia, so the T cells may come from the graft donor. This sequence joins TRBV20-1 and TRBJ2-1; D gene uncertain. The CDR3 DNA follows: TGCAGTGCTAGGGAGTACGGCTCCTACAATGAGCAGTTCTTC. This gives the protein CSAREYGSYNEQFF.